This entry concerns a single T cell receptor (beta chain). The antigen it binds to is not known. Nothing much larger sits one base from this clone, and base qualities are not available. Peripheral blood CD8+ and CD4+ T cells from healthy donors, Susac syndrome patients and multiple sclerosis patients were profiled by high-throughput TCR beta sequencing. The healthy donors served as controls matched for age and sex. Bulk CD8+ and CD4+ T cells were purified by magnetic negative isolation, whereas CD8+ TEMRA cells were enriched by FACS. Blood was drawn into EDTA tubes, processed within 24 hours, and PBMCs were isolated by density gradient centrifugation. PBMCs destined for TCR sequencing were cryopreserved in liquid nitrogen and later thawed in a 37 °C water bath. The sorted or isolated CD4+, CD8+ and CD8+ TEMRA cells had a purity of 90% or higher. These data come from a study of CD8 T cells in Susac syndrome (dated by TCRdb to the late 2010s). At the level of the whole study: Repertoire sequencing was used to test whether CD8+ T cell activation and differentiation in Susac syndrome was antigen driven. The study compared CD8+ T cell repertoire clonality among 12 healthy donors, about 14 Susac syndrome patients and fewer than 19 multiple sclerosis patients.

RNA was extracted using the RNeasy kit, and about 0.45 to 1 ug of the RNA was reverse transcribed with random hexamers. The immunoSEQ multiplex PCR assay, covering 54 Vbeta and 13 Jbeta segments, was used to amplify TCR beta CDR3 regions. To correct PCR amplification bias, a synthetic template baseline was used for both primer optimization and computational correction. The paper's processing steps were these. Reads were annotated to V, D and J genes according to IMGT and were analyzed with immunoSEQ Analyzer, with only productive sequences retained. Clonality was calculated as one minus the Shannon entropy normalized by log2 of the number of productive unique sequences. Public and private clones were assessed among the 100 most prevalent clones of each patient and control. Clones were defined as Susac-specific when absent from the healthy and MS cohorts, from fewer than 1,200 published viral clones and from other ImmuneACCESS disease sequences. TCRdb reanalyzed the raw reads on its own, using fastp at Q25 for trimming and MiXCR for clone calling, and kept in-frame beta chains. One record per CDR3 amino acid sequence lists the most common genes and DNA. These V and J calls rely on TCRdb rather than the paper's analysis. For this sample there are 20,000 to 25,000 distinct CDR3 sequences; roughly 93% appear just once. The top ten hold roughly 0.25% of the sample.

CDR1 and CDR2 are drawn from the germline V gene: MNHNS, SASEGT. Deletion took 5 bases off V and 7 bases off J, with a span of 17 bases between the germline ends. The CDR3 goes from the cysteine to the phenylalanine over 14 residues. The DNA shown is the 42-base CDR3, in frame from base 1. Broader findings and caveats from the paper: The number of individuals in the TCR sequencing and HLA analysis was acknowledged as relatively small.

Material: CD8+ T cells from PBMCs. Recombination joined TRBV6-1 with TRBJ1-2; the D gene is unclear. This receptor was taken from a human donor in good health. The CDR3 protein sequence reads: CASSPRADLSGYTF. The nucleotides are TGTGCCAGCAGTCCTAGGGCCGATCTGAGTGGCTACACCTTC.